This TCR beta chain was identified in a study of T cells in Graves' hyperthyroidism and ophthalmopathy. V dropped 2 bases and J dropped 5; count of bases not matched to a gene: 4. The CDR3 extends over 14 amino acids. Germline V lookup: CDR1 MNHEY, CDR2 SVGEGT. Worth noting for this clonotype: What it binds is not known.

Ophthalmopathy patients had Clinical Activity Score at least 3, NOSPECS grade at least 4, duration under 3 months. Findings and limits, study-wide: Through a model of 13 V-J features, ophthalmopathy was separated from stable hyperthyroidism. Within blood appeared most thyroid clonotypes that had expanded above 0.001.

Researchers took RNA transcripts and amplified the TCR beta CDR3 regions from them. The HTBI primer set served for first-round RT-PCR of the TCR CDR3. Each CDR3 protein gets one entry after TCRdb re-called the multiplex PCR reads with MiXCR. The sample lists about 480,000 distinct CDR3 sequences, 22% occurring once. The sequence was collected from a woman aged 70-85 years with Graves' ophthalmopathy. V gene TRBV6-2 or TRBV6-3 combines with J gene TRBJ2-5; 8 nucleotides line up with TRBD1. The specimen sequenced was blood. The CDR3 loop is CASSYGYRGETQYF. For the CDR3, the DNA is TGTGCCAGCAGTTACGGATACAGGGGGGAGACCCAGTACTTC.